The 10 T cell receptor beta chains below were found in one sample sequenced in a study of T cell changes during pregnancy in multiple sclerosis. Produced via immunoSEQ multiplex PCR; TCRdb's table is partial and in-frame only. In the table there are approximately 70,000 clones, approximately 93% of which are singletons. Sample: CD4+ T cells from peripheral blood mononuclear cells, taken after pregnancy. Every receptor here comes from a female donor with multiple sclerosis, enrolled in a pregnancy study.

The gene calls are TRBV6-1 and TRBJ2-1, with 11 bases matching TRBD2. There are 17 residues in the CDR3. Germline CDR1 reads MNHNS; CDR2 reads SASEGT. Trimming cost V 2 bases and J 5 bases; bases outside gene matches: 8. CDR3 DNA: TGTGCCAGCAGTGAACGTAGCGGGAGGGCCTTAGACAATGAGCAGTTCTTC. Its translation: CASSERSGRALDNEQFF.

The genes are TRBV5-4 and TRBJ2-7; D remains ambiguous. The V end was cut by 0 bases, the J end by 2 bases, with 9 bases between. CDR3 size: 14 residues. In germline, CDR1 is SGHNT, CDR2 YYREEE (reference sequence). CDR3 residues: CASSLAGVPYEQYF. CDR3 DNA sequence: TGTGCCAGCAGCTTGGCAGGTGTCCCCTACGAGCAGTACTTC.

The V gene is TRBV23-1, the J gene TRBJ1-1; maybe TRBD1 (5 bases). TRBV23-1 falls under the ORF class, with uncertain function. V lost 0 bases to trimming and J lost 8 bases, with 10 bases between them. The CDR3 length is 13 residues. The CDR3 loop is CASSQSPGGEAFF. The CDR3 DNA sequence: TGCGCCAGCAGTCAATCCCCCGGGGGAGAAGCTTTCTTT.

The CDR3 region has the DNA TGTGCCAGTAGCCTTACTAGCGGGCCAAACACCGGGGAGCTGTTTTTT. Its protein is CASSLTSGPNTGELFF. This chain uses TRBV19 with TRBJ2-2; 9 nucleotides agree with TRBD2. Germline V gene data show CDR1 as LNHDA and CDR2 as SQIVND (reference sequence). This CDR3 has 16 amino acids. V gave up 6 bases and J gave up 2 bases; unmatched junction bases: 7.

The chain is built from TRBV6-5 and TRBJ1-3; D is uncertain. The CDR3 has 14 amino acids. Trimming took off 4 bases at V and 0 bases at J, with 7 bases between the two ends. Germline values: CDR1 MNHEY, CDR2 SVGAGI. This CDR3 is CASSSPSSGNTIYF. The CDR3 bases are TGTGCCAGCAGTTCGCCTAGCTCTGGAAACACCATATATTTT.

Here the CDR3 DNA reads TGTGCCAGTAGACCGGGGACCGGGGAGCTGTTTTTT. It encodes CASRPGTGELFF. The chain joins TRBV19 to TRBJ2-2; a weak D match, TRBD2 (5 bases). The length of the CDR3 is 12 residues. The germline V gene encodes CDR1 LNHDA and CDR2 SQIVND (reference sequence). Trimming pared 6 bases from V and 5 bases from J, leaving 7 bases between.

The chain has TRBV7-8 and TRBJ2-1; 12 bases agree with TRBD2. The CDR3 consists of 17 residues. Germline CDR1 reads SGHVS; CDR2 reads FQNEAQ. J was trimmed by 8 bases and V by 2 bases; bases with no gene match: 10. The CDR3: CASSLSASGRAGYEQFF. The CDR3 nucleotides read TGTGCCAGCAGCTTAAGTGCTAGCGGGAGGGCCGGCTATGAGCAGTTCTTC.

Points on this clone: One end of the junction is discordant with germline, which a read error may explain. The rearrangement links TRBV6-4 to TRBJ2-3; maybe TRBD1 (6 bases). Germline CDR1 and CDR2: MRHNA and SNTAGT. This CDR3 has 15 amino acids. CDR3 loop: CASSEGGARTDTQYF. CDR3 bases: TGTGCCAGCAGCGAAGGGGGTGCCCGCACTGATACGCAGTATTTT.

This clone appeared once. Here the CDR3 reads CASISHPGLARNEQFF. The CDR3 DNA reads TGTGCCAGCATCTCGCATCCGGGACTAGCACGCAATGAGCAGTTCTTC. The V gene is TRBV5-4, the J gene TRBJ2-1; TRBD2 agrees at 9 bases. The CDR3 is made up of 16 amino acids. CDR1 and CDR2 from the germline V gene are SGHNT and YYREEE (reference sequence). V gave up 6 bases and J gave up 6 bases; unmatched junction bases: 13. Variable domain in full (rest from reference TRBV5-4 and TRBJ2-1): ETGVTQSPTHLIKTRGQQVTLRCSSQSGHNTVSWYQQALGQGPQFIFQYYREEENGRGNFPPRFSGLQFPNYSSELNVNALELDDSALYLCASISHPGLARNEQFFGPGTRLTVL.

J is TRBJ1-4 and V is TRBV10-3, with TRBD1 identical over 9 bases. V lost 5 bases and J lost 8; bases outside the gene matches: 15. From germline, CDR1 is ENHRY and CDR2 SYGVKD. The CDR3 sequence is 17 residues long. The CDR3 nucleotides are TGTGCCATCAGTTTAAACCCTCCGGGACAGGGAGGGGAAAAACTGTTTTTT. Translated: CAISLNPPGQGGEKLFF.